This T cell receptor beta chain emerged from a study of cytomegalovirus exposure and HLA in healthy donors. In the study overall: Of 300 to 500 genotyped donors, about 80% grouped in the Caucasian-associated ancestry cluster.

At sampling all donors were nominally healthy, likely with unrecorded immune exposures. To note about this clone: Its antigen is not known.

Researchers ran the PCR with 60 Vbeta and 13 Jbeta primers. Clones were sequenced by immunoSEQ multiplex PCR, and TCRdb holds only the in-frame ones, with some missing. This sample has under 130,000 clones; around three quarters occur once, and the top ten carry 2.6%. The study, taken as a whole, reports: It was reported that the classifier diagnosed cytomegalovirus status with high specificity and sensitivity in both the original and validation cohorts. Previously analyzed data showed that most TCR beta V segments were productive at a frequency of about 90% or about 30%.

Trimming removed 5 bases from V and 3 bases from J; junction bases left unmatched: 8. The germline gives CDR1 SEHNR, CDR2 FQNEAQ (reference sequence). There are 16 residues in the CDR3. The sequencing input was PBMCs. This sequence joins TRBV7-9 and TRBJ2-2, with 8 bases aligning to TRBD2. This TCR was recovered from a man aged 50-59 years in good health and CMV-seropositive. The CDR3 region is CASSPGGAVDTGELFF. In DNA form, the CDR3 reads TGTGCCAGCAGCCCCGGGGGGGCTGTCGACACCGGGGAGCTGTTTTTT.